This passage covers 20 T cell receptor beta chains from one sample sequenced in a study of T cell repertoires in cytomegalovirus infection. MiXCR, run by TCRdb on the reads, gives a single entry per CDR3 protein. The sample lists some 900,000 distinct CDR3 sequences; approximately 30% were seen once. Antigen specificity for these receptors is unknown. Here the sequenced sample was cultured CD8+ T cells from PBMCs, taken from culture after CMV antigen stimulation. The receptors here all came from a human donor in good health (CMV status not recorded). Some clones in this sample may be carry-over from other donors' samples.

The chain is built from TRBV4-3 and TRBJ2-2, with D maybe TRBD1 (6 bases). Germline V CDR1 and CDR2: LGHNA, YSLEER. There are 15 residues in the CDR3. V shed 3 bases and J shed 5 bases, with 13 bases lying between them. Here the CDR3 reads CASSQVVTGTGELFF. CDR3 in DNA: TGCGCCAGCAGCCAGGTCGTCACAGGGACCGGGGAGCTGTTTTTT.

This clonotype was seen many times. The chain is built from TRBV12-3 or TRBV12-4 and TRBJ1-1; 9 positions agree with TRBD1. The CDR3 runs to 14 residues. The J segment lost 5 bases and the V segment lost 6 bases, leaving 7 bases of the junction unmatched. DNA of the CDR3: TGTGCCAGCAGCCCGACAGGGGGAACTACTGAAGCTTTCTTT. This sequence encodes CASSPTGGTTEAFF.

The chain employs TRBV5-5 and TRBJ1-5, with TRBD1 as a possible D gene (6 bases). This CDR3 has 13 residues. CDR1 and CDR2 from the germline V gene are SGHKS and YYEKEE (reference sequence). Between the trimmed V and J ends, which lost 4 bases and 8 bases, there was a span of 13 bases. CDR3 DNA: TGTGCCAGCAGCCCCGGAGGGGGGAAGCCCCAGCATTTT. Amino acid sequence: CASSPGGGKPQHF.

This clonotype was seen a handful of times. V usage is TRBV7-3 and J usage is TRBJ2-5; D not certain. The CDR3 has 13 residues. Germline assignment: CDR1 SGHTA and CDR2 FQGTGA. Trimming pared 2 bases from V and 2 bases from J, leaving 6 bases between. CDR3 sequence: CASSLYLQETQYF. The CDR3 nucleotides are TGTGCCAGCAGCTTATATTTGCAAGAGACCCAGTACTTC.

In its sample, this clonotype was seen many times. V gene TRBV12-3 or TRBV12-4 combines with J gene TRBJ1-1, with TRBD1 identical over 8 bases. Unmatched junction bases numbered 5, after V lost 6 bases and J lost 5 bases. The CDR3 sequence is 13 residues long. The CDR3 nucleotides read TGTGCCAGCAGCGACAGGGGAGGGACTGAAGCTTTCTTT. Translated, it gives CASSDRGGTEAFF.

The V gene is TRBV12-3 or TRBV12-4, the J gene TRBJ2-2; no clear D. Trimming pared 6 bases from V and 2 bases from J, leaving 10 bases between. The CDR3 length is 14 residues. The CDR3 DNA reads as TGTGCCAGCAGGATGGGCCGCAACACCGGGGAGCTGTTTTTT. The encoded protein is CASRMGRNTGELFF.

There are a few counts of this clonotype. The CDR3 here is CASSFETGSIYGYTF. CDR3 nucleotide sequence: TGTGCCAGCAGTTTTGAAACAGGATCCATTTATGGCTACACCTTC. The V and J genes are TRBV12-3 or TRBV12-4 and TRBJ1-2, with D perhaps matching TRBD1 (5 bases). V dropped 3 bases and J dropped 5 bases, with 16 bases sitting between them. CDR3 length equals 15 residues.

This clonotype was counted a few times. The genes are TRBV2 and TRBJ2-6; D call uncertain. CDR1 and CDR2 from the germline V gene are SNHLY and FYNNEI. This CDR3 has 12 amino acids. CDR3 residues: CASFSGANVLTF. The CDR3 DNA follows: TGTGCGAGTTTCTCTGGGGCCAACGTCCTGACTTTC.

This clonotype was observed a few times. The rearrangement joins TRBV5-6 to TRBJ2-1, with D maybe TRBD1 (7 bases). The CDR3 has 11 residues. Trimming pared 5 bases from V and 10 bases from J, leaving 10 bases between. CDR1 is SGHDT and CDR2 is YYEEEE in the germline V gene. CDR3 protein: CASRTGREQFF. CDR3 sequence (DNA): TGTGCCAGCAGGACAGGGAGGGAGCAGTTCTTC.

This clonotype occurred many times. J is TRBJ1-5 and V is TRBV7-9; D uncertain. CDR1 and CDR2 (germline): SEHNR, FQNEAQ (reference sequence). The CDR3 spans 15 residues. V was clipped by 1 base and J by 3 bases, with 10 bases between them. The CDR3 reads CASSLDGVNNQPQHF. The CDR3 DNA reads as TGTGCCAGCAGCTTAGACGGGGTGAACAATCAGCCCCAGCATTTT.

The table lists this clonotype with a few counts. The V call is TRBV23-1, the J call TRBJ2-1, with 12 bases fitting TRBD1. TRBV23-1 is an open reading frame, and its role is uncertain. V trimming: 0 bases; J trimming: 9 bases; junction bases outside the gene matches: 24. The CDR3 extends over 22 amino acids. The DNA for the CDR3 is TGCGCCAGCAGTCAATCGAGCATCGGATCCTCCGCACCGGGACAGGGGGCGAGTGAGCAGTTCTTC. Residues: CASSQSSIGSSAPGQGASEQFF.

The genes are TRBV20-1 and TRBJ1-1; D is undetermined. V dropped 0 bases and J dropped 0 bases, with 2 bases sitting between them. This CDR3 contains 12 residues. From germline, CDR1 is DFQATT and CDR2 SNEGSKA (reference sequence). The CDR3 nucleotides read TGCAGTGCTAGAGAATTGAACACTGAAGCTTTCTTT. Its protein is CSARELNTEAFF.

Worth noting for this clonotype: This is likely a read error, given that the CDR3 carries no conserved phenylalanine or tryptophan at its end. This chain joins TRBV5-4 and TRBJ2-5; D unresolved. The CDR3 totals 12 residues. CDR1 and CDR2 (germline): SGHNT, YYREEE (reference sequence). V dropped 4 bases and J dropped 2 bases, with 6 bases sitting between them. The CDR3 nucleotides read TGTGCCAGCAGCGGGCCTCAAGAGACCCAGTACTAC. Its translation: CASSGPQETQYY.

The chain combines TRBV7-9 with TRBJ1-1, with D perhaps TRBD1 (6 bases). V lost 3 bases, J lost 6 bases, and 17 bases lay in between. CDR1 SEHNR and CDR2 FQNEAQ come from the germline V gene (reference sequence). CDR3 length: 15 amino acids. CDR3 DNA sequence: TGTGCCAGCAGCTTGGAAGGACAGACCTTCCCTGAAGCTTTCTTT. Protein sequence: CASSLEGQTFPEAFF.

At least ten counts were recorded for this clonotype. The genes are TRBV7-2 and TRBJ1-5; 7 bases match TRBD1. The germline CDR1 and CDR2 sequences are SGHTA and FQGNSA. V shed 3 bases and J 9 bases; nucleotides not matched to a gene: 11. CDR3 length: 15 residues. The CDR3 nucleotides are TGTGCCAGCAGCTTCTCTCGACAGGGCTCGGGGCCCCAGCATTTT. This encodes CASSFSRQGSGPQHF.

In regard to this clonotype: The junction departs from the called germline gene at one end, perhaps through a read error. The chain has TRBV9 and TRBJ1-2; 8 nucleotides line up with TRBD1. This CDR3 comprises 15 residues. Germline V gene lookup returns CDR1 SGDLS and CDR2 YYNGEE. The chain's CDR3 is CASSVARDRSYGCTF. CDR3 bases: TGTGCCAGCAGCGTAGCCCGGGACAGGAGTTATGGCTGCACCTTC.

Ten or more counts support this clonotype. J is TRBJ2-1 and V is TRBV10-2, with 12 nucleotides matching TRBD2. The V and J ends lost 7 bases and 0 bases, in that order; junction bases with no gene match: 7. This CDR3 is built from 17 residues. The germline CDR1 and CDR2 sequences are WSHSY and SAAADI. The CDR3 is CASTTSGGLHSYNEQFF. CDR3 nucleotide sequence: TGCGCCAGCACAACTAGCGGGGGGCTCCACTCCTACAATGAGCAGTTCTTC.

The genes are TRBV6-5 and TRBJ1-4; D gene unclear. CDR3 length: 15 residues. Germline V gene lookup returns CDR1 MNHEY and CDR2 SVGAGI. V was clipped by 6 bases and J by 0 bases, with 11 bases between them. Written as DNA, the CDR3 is TGTGCCAGCAGCCTAACTCCGGCAACTAATGAAAAACTGTTTTTT. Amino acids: CASSLTPATNEKLFF.

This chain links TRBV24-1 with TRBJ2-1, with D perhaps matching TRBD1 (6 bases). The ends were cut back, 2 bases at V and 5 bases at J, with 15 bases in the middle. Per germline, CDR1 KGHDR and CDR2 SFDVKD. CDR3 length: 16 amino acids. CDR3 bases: TGTGCCACCAGTGATTCGGGACATACAACCAACAATGAGCAGTTCTTC. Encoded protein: CATSDSGHTTNNEQFF.

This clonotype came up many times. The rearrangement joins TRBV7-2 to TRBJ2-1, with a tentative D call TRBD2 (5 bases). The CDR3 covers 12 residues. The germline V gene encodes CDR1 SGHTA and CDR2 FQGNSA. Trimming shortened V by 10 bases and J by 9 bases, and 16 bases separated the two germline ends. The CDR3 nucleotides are TGTGCCACCATCCGACCGGGAAGTGAGCAGTTCTTC. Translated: CATIRPGSEQFF.